What follows are 27 T cell receptor beta chains derived from one specimen sequenced in a study of identical twins. Each CDR3 protein is one row after TCRdb ran MiXCR on the 5' RACE reads. The table lists over 600,000 distinct CDR3 sequences, over 20% of them singletons. These data also featured in a second study, about T cells expressing NK-cell markers.

Sequences were obtained from PBMCs. The receptors come from a young woman in good health.

This clonotype was recorded many times. The chain couples TRBV7-9 to TRBJ2-3; a possible D gene is TRBD2 (5 bases). The V gene's germline CDR1 is SEHNR and CDR2 FQNEAQ (reference sequence). The V gene lost 2 bases and the J gene lost 3 bases, with 6 bases spanning the gap. The length of the CDR3 is 13 residues. The CDR3 here is CASSLWETDTQYF. The CDR3 bases are TGTGCCAGCAGCTTATGGGAGACAGATACGCAGTATTTT. The full variable domain, rest sourced from reference TRBV7-9 and TRBJ2-3, is DTGVSQNPRHKITKRGQNVTFRCDPISEHNRLYWYRQTLGQGPEFLTYFQNEAQLEKSRLLSDRFSAERPKGSFSTLEIQRTEQGDSAMYLCASSLWETDTQYFGPGTRLTVL.

This chain connects TRBV29-1 to TRBJ2-7, with 9 bases that match TRBD2. This CDR3 spans 14 amino acids. The germline V gene has CDR1 SQVTM and CDR2 ANQGSEA. The junction had 12 bases not matched to a gene; V was cut back by 0 bases and J by 12 bases. The chain's CDR3 is CSVEDQLAGLGRYF. Written as DNA, the CDR3 is TGCAGCGTTGAAGATCAACTAGCGGGCCTAGGACGGTACTTC.

J is TRBJ2-2 and V is TRBV7-8, with TRBD2 matching over 9 bases. The CDR3 loop spans 17 amino acids. V lost 4 bases, J lost 5 bases, and 11 bases stayed unmatched. Germline CDR1 and CDR2: SGHVS and FQNEAQ. CDR3 region: CASSYGGVAGGTGELFF. The CDR3 DNA reads as TGTGCCAGCAGCTACGGAGGGGTGGCGGGAGGGACCGGGGAGCTGTTTTTT.

This clonotype was seen at least ten times. The chain has TRBV12-3 or TRBV12-4 and TRBJ1-1; no firm D call. This CDR3 is 15 amino acids long. V gave up 0 bases and J gave up 1 base, with 9 bases separating them. This CDR3 reads CASSLASRQNTEAFF. The CDR3 bases are TGTGCCAGCAGTTTAGCATCCAGGCAGAACACTGAAGCTTTCTTT.

This chain uses TRBV19 with TRBJ2-1; D uncertain. CDR3 length: 14 amino acids. Deletions cut 0 bases from V and 2 bases from J, with 5 bases between. Germline V gene data show CDR1 as LNHDA and CDR2 as SQIVND (reference sequence). CDR3 protein: CASSIDATYNEQFF. The CDR3 nucleotides are TGTGCCAGTAGTATAGACGCAACCTACAATGAGCAGTTCTTC. Using reference TRBV19 and TRBJ2-1 for the parts outside the CDR3, the full variable domain is DGGITQSPKYLFRKEGQNVTLSCEQNLNHDAMYWYRQDPGQGLRLIYYSQIVNDFQKGDIAEGYSVSREKKESFPLTVTSAQKNPTAFYLCASSIDATYNEQFFGPGTRLTVL.

This chain uses TRBV27 with TRBJ2-5; possibly TRBD2 for D (6 bases). Germline V gene data show CDR1 as MNHEY and CDR2 as SMNVEV (reference sequence). This CDR3 region has 16 residues. V lost 1 base to trimming and J lost 1 base, with 13 bases between them. CDR3 residues: CASSLLGSGTQETQYF. CDR3 DNA: TGTGCCAGCAGTTTATTGGGTAGCGGAACCCAAGAGACCCAGTACTTC.

A remark on this clonotype: One junction end disagrees with the germline gene, perhaps due to a read error. This chain connects TRBV6-4 to TRBJ2-2, with 8 bases that match TRBD1. CDR1 is MRHNA, CDR2 SNTAGT, per germline. The CDR3 is made up of 13 amino acids. The CDR3 DNA reads as TGTGCCAGCTCGGACAGGGACACCGGGGACCTGTTTTTT. This codes for CASSDRDTGDLFF.

This clonotype has only a few counts. This chain links TRBV6-2 or TRBV6-3 with TRBJ2-1, with D unclear. The CDR3 is 12 amino acids. The V gene lost 2 bases and the J gene lost 8 bases, with 7 bases spanning the gap. Germline CDR1 and CDR2: MNHEY and SVGEGT. The CDR3 protein is CASSYIGYEQFF. The CDR3 DNA follows: TGTGCCAGCAGTTACATAGGGTATGAGCAGTTCTTC.

The rearrangement links TRBV9 to TRBJ1-2, with D perhaps matching TRBD1 (6 bases). Trimming stripped 3 bases from V and 6 bases from J, with 18 bases between. Germline V gene lookup returns CDR1 SGDLS and CDR2 YYNGEE. CDR3 length equals 15 residues. For the CDR3, the DNA is TGTGCCAGCAGCGAGAGTTCGAAGGCAGGGGATGGCTACACCTTC. Protein: CASSESSKAGDGYTF.

The V gene is TRBV20-1, the J gene TRBJ1-5, with unresolved D. The V end was cut by 4 bases, the J end by 6 bases, with 19 bases between. Germline V lookup: CDR1 DFQATT, CDR2 SNEGSKA (reference sequence). The CDR3 runs 15 residues. The CDR3 DNA reads TGCAGTGCTACCCCCCCCGGCCCTCTGCGTCAGCCCCAGCATTTT. It is translated as CSATPPGPLRQPQHF.

This clonotype has more than one count but fewer than ten. The V call is TRBV5-1, the J call TRBJ2-3; 8 nucleotides align to TRBD1. The CDR3 is 15 residues long. The trim removed 4 bases at V and 2 bases at J, leaving 6 bases unmatched. Germline V CDR1 and CDR2: SGHRS, YFSETQ. CDR3 coding DNA: TGCGCCAGCAGCCTGGGACAGGACATCACAGATACGCAGTATTTT. It is translated as CASSLGQDITDTQYF.

The J gene is TRBJ2-3, the V gene TRBV29-1; D not certain. The germline CDR1 and CDR2 sequences are SQVTM and ANQGSEA. The V and J ends lost 3 bases and 2 bases respectively, with 9 bases between them. CDR3 length: 13 amino acids. The CDR3 DNA is TGCAGCGTTGATCCGGAGTCCACAGATACGCAGTATTTT. Amino acids: CSVDPESTDTQYF.

This clonotype was picked up one time. This chain links TRBV29-1 with TRBJ1-2; D is ambiguous. The length of the CDR3 is 15 residues. The V end lost 1 base, the J end lost 0 bases, and 12 bases lay between the germline ends. Germline V gives CDR1 SQVTM, CDR2 ANQGSEA. The CDR3 reads CSVEVGRGTNYGYTF. CDR3 nucleotide sequence: TGCAGCGTTGAAGTCGGGCGGGGAACTAACTATGGCTACACCTTC.

Many counts were recorded for this clonotype. The V gene is TRBV12-3 or TRBV12-4, the J gene TRBJ2-1, with 9 bases aligning to TRBD2. Unmatched junction bases numbered 4, after V lost 9 bases and J lost 4 bases. This CDR3 is built from 13 residues. CDR3 in amino acids: CASSGGGYNEQFF. In DNA, the CDR3 is TGTGCCAGTAGCGGGGGTGGATACAATGAGCAGTTCTTC.

This clonotype was counted once. CDR3: CASSQDWNPGVGGYTF. The CDR3 DNA is TGCGCCAGCAGCCAAGATTGGAATCCGGGGGTAGGCGGCTACACCTTC. The V call is TRBV4-3, the J call TRBJ1-2; D is possibly TRBD1 (5 bases). CDR3 length: 16 residues. V lost 0 bases and J lost 8, with 19 bases in between. Germline lookup yields CDR1 LGHNA and CDR2 YSLEER.

The V call is TRBV3-1, the J call TRBJ2-3; no definite D call. V was cut by 1 base and J by 4 bases, with 6 bases left in between. This CDR3 spans 13 amino acids. CDR1 and CDR2 (germline): LGHDT, YNNKEL (reference sequence). CDR3 sequence: CASSQVNSDTQYF. CDR3 sequence (DNA): TGTGCCAGCAGCCAAGTAAACTCAGATACGCAGTATTTT.

This clonotype was counted between two and nine times. V and J are TRBV11-2 and TRBJ2-3; TRBD2 agrees at 10 bases. V gave up 3 bases and J gave up 2 bases; unmatched junction bases: 11. Germline CDR1 SGHAT, CDR2 FQNNGV. The CDR3 runs 18 residues. For the CDR3, the DNA is TGTGCCAGCAGCTTTTTGATGACACTAGCGGGGACCACAGATACGCAGTATTTT. This encodes CASSFLMTLAGTTDTQYF.

This clonotype was seen more than once but under ten times. The chain joins TRBV5-1 to TRBJ1-5; D might be TRBD1 (5 bases). The germline gives CDR1 SGHRS, CDR2 YFSETQ. With 0 bases removed from V and 3 bases from J, the gap between germline ends came to 10 bases. The CDR3 totals 15 residues. CDR3 sequence: CASSLVPGTNQPQHF. CDR3 nucleotide sequence: TGCGCCAGCAGCTTGGTTCCAGGGACCAATCAGCCCCAGCATTTT.

This clonotype is a singleton in its sample. This chain connects TRBV20-1 to TRBJ2-7; D is unresolved. The V gene lost 3 bases and the J gene lost 7 bases, with 10 bases spanning the gap. In germline, CDR1 is DFQATT, CDR2 SNEGSKA (reference sequence). This CDR3 has 11 residues. CDR3 residues: CSARLPEEQYF. DNA for the CDR3: TGCAGTGCTAGGCTCCCCGAGGAGCAGTACTTC.

The rearrangement uses TRBV6-2 or TRBV6-3 and TRBJ2-3; 9 bases match TRBD1. CDR3 length equals 16 residues. Germline V gene sequence: CDR1 MNHEY, CDR2 SVGEGT. V dropped 2 bases and J dropped 2; count of bases not matched to a gene: 5. The CDR3 DNA reads TGTGCCAGCAGTTACGTCGGGGACAGGGACACAGATACGCAGTATTTT. Translated, it gives CASSYVGDRDTDTQYF.

This chain uses TRBV6-1 with TRBJ1-2, with a tentative D call TRBD1 (6 bases). The CDR3 is 12 residues long. Germline-derived CDR1 and CDR2 are MNHNS and SASEGT. V lost 4 bases, J lost 13 bases, and 16 bases lay in between. CDR3 protein: CASSAPPRGSTF. CDR3 in DNA: TGTGCCAGCAGTGCCCCCCCCAGGGGTTCCACCTTC.

CDR3 region: CATSKGAVTGELFF. CDR3 in DNA: TGTGCCACCAGCAAGGGGGCGGTCACCGGGGAGCTGTTTTTT. The gene calls are TRBV15 and TRBJ2-2, with 7 bases matching TRBD1. The CDR3 has 14 residues. CDR1 LNHNV and CDR2 YYDKDF come from the germline V gene (reference sequence). With V trimmed by 4 bases and J by 4 bases, 3 bases remained unmatched.

V usage is TRBV7-9 and J usage is TRBJ2-7; D is undetermined. This CDR3 is 16 amino acids long. V was clipped by 3 bases and J by 5 bases, with 20 bases between them. The germline V gene has CDR1 SEHNR and CDR2 FQNEAQ (reference sequence). The CDR3 protein is CASSFYLGPIVNEQYF. The CDR3 DNA is TGTGCCAGCAGCTTCTACCTAGGGCCCATCGTTAACGAGCAGTACTTC.

This clonotype occurred many times. The chain joins TRBV5-1 to TRBJ2-5; D not certain. V gave up 8 bases and J gave up 2 bases, with 7 bases separating them. Germline CDR1 and CDR2: SGHRS and YFSETQ. CDR3 length: 11 residues. CDR3 sequence reads: CASRSQETQYF. The CDR3 DNA reads TGCGCCAGTAGGAGTCAAGAGACCCAGTACTTC.

The genes are TRBV7-2 and TRBJ2-7; a weak D match, TRBD2 (6 bases). In germline, CDR1 is SGHTA, CDR2 FQGNSA. Trimming removed 5 bases from V and 3 bases from J, with 11 bases in between. The CDR3 length is 13 residues. The CDR3 DNA sequence: TGTGCCAGCAGCCGGACTACCTACTACGAGCAGTACTTC. Translated: CASSRTTYYEQYF.

The chain recombines TRBV7-2 with TRBJ2-7; 9 nucleotides align to TRBD1. Germline V lookup: CDR1 SGHTA, CDR2 FQGNSA. After removal of 5 bases from V and 2 bases from J, the junction contained 10 bases not matched to a gene. The length of the CDR3 is 16 residues. CDR3 sequence (DNA): TGTGCCAGCAGCCCTAATATCCGGGACAGGGCCTACGAGCAGTACTTC. Its translation: CASSPNIRDRAYEQYF.

In DNA, the CDR3 is TGTGCCAGCAGCTTTTTTGAGACAGGGGCGAAGGAGCAGTACTTC. The encoded protein is CASSFFETGAKEQYF. The V gene is TRBV3-1, the J gene TRBJ2-7, with 8 bases matching TRBD1. The CDR3 is 15 amino acids. Germline CDR1 and CDR2: LGHDT and YNNKEL (reference sequence). Germline trimming cut 5 bases from V and 7 bases from J; bases unmatched to any gene: 13.